Reported below is one TCR beta chain. What antigen it recognizes has not been identified. No base-level quality is on record; no much larger clone is a single base apart. Healthy HIV-negative adults with no recently reported acute infections or vaccinations were included as donors. All donors were Caucasian adults living in Nashville, Tennessee, USA. CD4+ T cells were enriched by magnetic negative selection, after which naive cells were positively selected on CD45RA and the negative fraction was taken as the memory subset. Blood was obtained by leukapheresis, after which PBMCs were separated by Ficoll-Histopaque density gradient centrifugation and cryopreserved in liquid nitrogen vapor phase. Purity and quantity of every magnetically sorted T cell population were checked by analytical flow cytometry. Each sorted fraction had its genomic DNA isolated and then quantified by UV absorbance on a Nanodrop 2000c.

The sample comes from a study of shared clonotypes between healthy human individuals (dated by TCRdb to the early 2020s). In terms of the full investigation: A few men and two women, aged 18 to 49 years, made up the cohort. To estimate repertoire size and how much clonotypes are shared between individuals, the study performed deep sequencing of blood TCR repertoires from roughly five healthy adults. For each donor, three plates each were used for CD4 naive and CD4 memory, two plates were used for CD8 naive, and one plate was used for CD8 memory. Libraries were prepared and TCR repertoires were sequenced by different laboratories using diverse techniques, in order to increase sequencing depth and limit assay-specific biases. Per donor, leukapheresis produced somewhere between about 0.94 and 9.5 billion PBMCs. Points the paper makes about the study in general: Based on pairwise subsampling, the degree of clonotype sharing among donors was expected to be affected by sequencing depth. When a handful of donors were compared, the shared fraction of clonotypes was around 4.6% for naive CD4, about 4% for naive CD8, more than 2% for memory CD4, and about 0.36% for memory CD8. Higher generation probabilities were observed for clonotypes shared by all four sorted-subset donors than for non-shared clonotypes. Naive subsets generally had larger estimated clonotype richness than memory subsets. Rarefaction of sorted-subset datasets indicated incomplete sequencing despite the large sequencing depth. The genetic and exposure-history diversity represented was limited by the small number of donors. Sampling was restricted to blood, and TCR repertoires in tissue are likely to differ from TCR repertoires in blood.

There are 15 amino acids in the CDR3, from cysteine to phenylalanine inclusive. Of all the DNA, just the CDR3 is kept, 45 bases in frame from base 1. As encoded in the germline V gene, CDR1 is MDHEN while CDR2 is SYDVKM. V loses 3 bases at its end and J loses 6 bases; junction bases beyond the gene matches: 7. Using the deep immunoSEQ assay, multiplex PCR amplified TCR CDR3 regions from genomic DNA. Genomic DNA extracted from each cell subset was distributed evenly over all wells of several immunoSEQ 96-well plates, and each plate served as one replicate. For sorted subsets, each replicate PCR was loaded with roughly 190 ng genomic DNA, equivalent to 30,000 or so T cell genomes. Purified libraries were quantified with a Qubit 3.0 fluorometer, sized on a Bioanalyzer 2100, and re-quantified with the KAPA Library Quantification kit. Every immunoSEQ 96-well plate was sequenced on a dedicated single-read 150-cycle Illumina NextSeq 550 flow cell. The study's processing was this. Because the immunoSEQ output held only junctional sequences and lacked quality scores, the filtering could not match the filtering applied to full-length reads. Sequences were annotated with PyIR, a Python wrapper for IgBLAST v1.9, and V/J genes and CDR3 were assigned using IMGT germline references. Reads were filtered out if the reads had weak V/J assignments (E-value above 1e-6), no CDR3, stop codons, out-of-frame junctions, or ambiguous translated residues. V3J clonotypes were defined by identical inferred V gene, J gene, and CDR3 amino acid sequence. Percentage overlap between repertoires was computed as shared unique clonotypes divided by the size of the smaller repertoire. Three approaches were used to assess repertoire richness: RTK rarefaction, the Chao1 estimator, and Recon v2.1 estimates of unobserved clonotypes. Generation probabilities were computed with OLGA for all TCRbeta clonotypes obtained by the gDNA method from several donors. TCRdb provides this immuneACCESS table in a form limited to in-frame rearrangements. Some clones are lacking; in checked studies, under half of them reflect an unresolved V gene, and why the rest are absent is not known. V and J calls and clone size are given by that table; D and trimming were obtained from the DNA. The sample table contains approximately 620,000 clones; only one count was recorded for about 97% of them. The leading ten clones occupy approximately 0.057% of the sample.

The sequence came from a woman aged 25 to 39 in good health. In this chain, TRBV28 is recombined with TRBJ2-5; TRBD1 aligns with 10 central bases. The material sequenced was naive CD4+ T cells sorted from blood. The cell subset or site label, as the study defines it: CD45RA+ positively selected. The CDR3: CASSLPGTGVKTQYF. The DNA is as follows: TGTGCCAGCAGTTTGCCTGGGACAGGGGTAAAGACCCAGTACTTC.